Here is one T cell receptor beta chain with its context. Its antigen is currently unknown. Naive CD8 cells lacked CD45RO and underwent positive selection for CCR7, leaving out terminally differentiated effector memory CD45RA+ cells. These data are taken from a study of shared clonotypes between healthy human individuals. Regarding the study as a whole: Generally, estimated richness proved larger in naive subsets than it did in memory subsets.

Germline-derived CDR1 and CDR2 are SEHNR and FQNEAQ (reference sequence). There are 16 residues in the CDR3. J was trimmed by 0 bases and V by 5 bases; bases with no gene match: 7. Sequenced by immunoSEQ multiplex PCR; TCRdb stores in-frame clones only, minus some. The sample lists almost 700,000 clones, 92% occurring once. Sequencing input: naive CD8+ T cells sorted from blood. The TCR comes from a man aged 25 to 40 in good health. This chain joins TRBV7-9 and TRBJ2-7; 10 nucleotides align to TRBD2. The CDR3 spells CASSPHSGRSSYEQYF. The CDR3 coding sequence is TGTGCCAGCAGCCCCCATAGCGGGAGGAGCTCCTACGAGCAGTACTTC.